The clone carrying this T cell receptor beta chain has just one count. This sample was included in a study of shared clonotypes between healthy human individuals. Across the whole study: Each donor contributed plates that comprised three CD4 naive, three CD4 memory, two CD8 naive and one CD8 memory.

Sequencing was at deep level. Over several immunoSEQ plates, each subset's genomic DNA was distributed in even portions. Assay used: immunoSEQ multiplex PCR; TCRdb lists only in-frame clones, some missing. The repertoire consists of roughly 2.5 million clones, with about 92% occurring once and the leading ten covering under 0.15%. In the CD4+ fraction, cells were divided into CD45RA+ naive and CD45RA-negative memory subsets. There are 15 residues in the CDR3. Trimming cost V 6 bases and J 4 bases, with 17 bases left between them. Looked up from germline, CDR1 is MGHDK and CDR2 is SYGVNS. Sequenced: naive CD4+ T cells sorted from blood. This sample's subset: CD45RA+ positively selected. The chain combines TRBV25-1 with TRBJ2-3; TRBD2 is a possible D gene (5 bases). The clonotype originates from a man in his late teens or twenties in good health. The CDR3 DNA reads as TGTGCCAGCAGATCGGCGGGCCCGCGCGCAGATACGCAGTATTTT. The encoded protein is CASRSAGPRADTQYF.